One TCR beta chain is described in this entry. Its target is unknown. The ends were cut back, 2 bases at V and 1 base at J, with 12 bases in the middle. Germline V gene lookup returns CDR1 SGDLS and CDR2 YYNGEE. CDR3 length: 15 amino acids. This specimen comes from a study of vaccination effects on CD4 cells after COVID-19. Study-level findings and limits: Clonal contraction was marked in infection- and vaccine-induced clones late after vaccination.

Using viral peptide pools, the ViraFEST assay grew out antigen-specific CD4+ T cells prior to sequencing. Isolation of CD4+ T cells took place after less than 12 days of culture. In the vaccine recipients, nucleocapsid antibodies were negative and there was no prior SARS-CoV-2 infection. Around 2 million PBMC were placed in each well, which was supplemented with about 10 IU/ml IL-2 and 8.5 to 10 ug/ml peptides. The authors replaced half the medium with IL-2 medium on days 3 and 7. Profiled with immunoSEQ multiplex PCR; TCRdb holds only in-frame clones, not every one. In the table there are over 55,000 clones, over 70% of which are singletons.

The sequencing used CD4+ T cells from PBMCs cultured with HCoV-OC43 spike peptides, collected before COVID-19 vaccination. Subset described: HCoV-OC43 spike overlapping peptide pool stimulation. The TCR comes from a human donor who received a COVID-19 vaccine. V and J are TRBV9 and TRBJ1-2; weak D call: TRBD1 (5 bases). CDR3 loop: CASSVGGSSNYGYTF. CDR3 in DNA: TGTGCCAGCAGCGTGGGGGGTAGCAGTAACTATGGCTACACCTTC. Based on the CDR3 plus reference TRBV9 and TRBJ1-2, the full variable domain is DSGVTQTPKHLITATGQRVTLRCSPRSGDLSVYWYQQSLDQGLQFLIQYYNGEERAKGNILERFSAQQFPDLHSELNLSSLELGDSALYFCASSVGGSSNYGYTFGSGTRLTVV.